This T cell receptor (beta chain) was observed in a study of PD-1 blockade in classical Hodgkin lymphoma. Overall study context: Treatment was intravenous nivolumab, 3 mg/kg every 2 weeks, until progression.

Details on this clone: Its target is not known.

Findings of the study overall: Before treatment, complete responders showed about the same diversity as newly diagnosed patients. There remain no defined causes for the repertoire differences, which possibly reflect disease activity or prior therapy.

TCRdb keeps only in-frame clones here, not all; method: immunoSEQ multiplex PCR. The sample records 39,000 or so clones, more than 85% being singletons. All trial patients relapsed after autologous stem cell transplantation. Under best response, outcomes were complete response, partial response or progressive disease. The sample was peripheral blood mononuclear cells (PBMCs), taken before the second cycle of nivolumab. The source of this sequence is a human donor with classical Hodgkin lymphoma.

For the CDR3, the DNA is TGTGCCAGCAGCTTACGGGGAGGGCAGTACTTC. It is translated as CASSLRGGQYF. The gene calls are TRBV7-9 and TRBJ2-7, with D possibly TRBD2 on 6 matching bases. The CDR3 has 11 amino acids. The germline V and J ends were trimmed by 2 bases and 9 bases, with 8 bases remaining between them. The germline gives CDR1 SEHNR, CDR2 FQNEAQ (reference sequence).